The 2 T cell receptor beta chains in this list originate from one sample, sequenced in a study of early T cells in non-severe SARS-CoV-2 infection. MiXCR, run by TCRdb on the 5' RACE reads, gives a single entry per CDR3 protein. The data show approximately 62,000 distinct CDR3 sequences, around 12% seen once. Sequenced sample: whole blood. The receptors shown here come from an adult who was a healthcare worker with PCR-confirmed SARS-CoV-2 infection or an uninfected control (not recorded which).

This chain joins TRBV9 and TRBJ2-2, with TRBD2 as a possible D gene (6 bases). Per the germline V gene, CDR1 is SGDLS and CDR2 is YYNGEE. Trimming took off 0 bases at V and 4 bases at J, with 10 bases between the two ends. CDR3 length: 15 residues. Here the CDR3 DNA reads TGTGCCAGCAGCGTAGCCGGGAGATTCACCGGGGAGCTGTTTTTT. The encoded protein is CASSVAGRFTGELFF.

This clonotype was found many times. CDR3 DNA sequence: TGCGCCAGCAGCCAAGAAGACGTAGCGGGGCCCTACAATGAGCAGTTCTTC. Protein product: CASSQEDVAGPYNEQFF. J is TRBJ2-1 and V is TRBV4-1, with 8 bases matching TRBD2. J was trimmed by 2 bases and V by 0 bases; bases with no gene match: 6. This CDR3 contains 17 residues. Germline V gives CDR1 MGHRA, CDR2 YSYEKL.